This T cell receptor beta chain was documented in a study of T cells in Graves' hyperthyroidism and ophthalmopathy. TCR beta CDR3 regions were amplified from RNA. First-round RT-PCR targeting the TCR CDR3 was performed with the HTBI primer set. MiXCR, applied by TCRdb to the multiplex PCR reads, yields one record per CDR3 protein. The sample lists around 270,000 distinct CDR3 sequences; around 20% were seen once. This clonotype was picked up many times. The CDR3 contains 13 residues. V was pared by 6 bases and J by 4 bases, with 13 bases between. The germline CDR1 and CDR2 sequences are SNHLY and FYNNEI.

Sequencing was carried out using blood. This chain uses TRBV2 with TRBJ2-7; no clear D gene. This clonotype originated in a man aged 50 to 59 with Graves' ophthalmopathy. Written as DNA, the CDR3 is TGTGCCAGCAGCGACAAGGGCCTTTACGAGCAGTACTTC. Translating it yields CASSDKGLYEQYF.